The entry that follows covers one T cell receptor beta chain sequence. Its antigen is unknown. Germline lookup yields CDR1 SGHTA and CDR2 FQGNSA. Unmatched junction bases numbered 3, after V lost 2 bases and J lost 6 bases. The CDR3 has 14 residues. TCRdb re-called the multiplex PCR reads with MiXCR, one entry per CDR3 protein. The sample yields approximately 150,000 distinct CDR3 sequences, 30% to 35% seen once. Axillary draining lymph nodes of breast cancer patients supplied the node samples. The source of the sample is a study of breast tumors, draining lymph nodes, adjacent tissues. Broader study findings: The lymph node origin of tumor T cells was framed as consistent with a hypothesis, not demonstrated. Compared with basal-like, luminal-like tumors shared significantly more repertoire with nontumor tissue. Compared with lymph nodes, tumors were less diverse; compared with nontumor tissue, more.

This rearrangement joins TRBV7-2 to TRBJ2-1; 8 bases map to TRBD1. Sequencing used axillary lymph node tissue. This sequence originates from a female donor with breast cancer. Some clones in this sample may be carry-over from other donors' samples. The CDR3 reads CASSLQGAGNEQFF. CDR3 bases: TGTGCCAGCAGCTTACAGGGGGCAGGCAATGAGCAGTTCTTC.